This TCR beta chain was retrieved from a study of T-cell reconstitution after alpha-beta-depleted transplantation in children. TCRbeta library preparation incorporated unique molecular identifiers. One entry per CDR3 protein results from TCRdb running MiXCR on the PCR reads. The data hold 95,000 to 150,000 distinct CDR3 sequences, with 23% observed a single time. The CDR3 extends over 15 amino acids. V shed 2 bases, J shed 5 bases, and the junction held 5 bases outside the gene matches. CDR1 and CDR2 from the germline V gene are SGHTA and FQGNSA. V is TRBV7-2 and J is TRBJ2-3, with 9 bases identical to TRBD1. The sequenced sample was PBMCs, mostly from graft donor cells, obtained 180 days after TCRalphabeta/CD19-depleted stem cell transplant. This TCR was sampled from a male patient aged 2-15 years who had a stem cell transplant for chronic granulomatous disease, so the T cells may come from the graft donor. The CDR3 sequence: CASSLRGQGRDTQYF. The CDR3 coding sequence is TGTGCCAGCAGCTTACGGGGACAGGGAAGAGATACGCAGTATTTT.